This TCR beta chain originates from a study of blood T cell repertoires in COVID-19. Turning to the study itself: Collection of acute and convalescent COVID-19 samples took place in the United States, Italy and Spain.

This CDR3 is built from 15 residues. Germline assignment: CDR1 SEHNR and CDR2 FQNEAQ (reference sequence). V gave up 5 bases and J gave up 4 bases; unmatched junction bases: 6. This clone showed up just a few times. The Seattle patients, enrolled during active infection, were followed longitudinally. In the authors' methods: By means of reference gene primer amplification, nucleated cell counts were estimated. Clones were sequenced by immunoSEQ multiplex PCR, and TCRdb holds only the in-frame ones, with some missing. D and trimming come from the DNA, and the V and J calls and clone size come from that table. Of about 170,000 clones in the sample, around four fifths were seen once.

The chain recombines TRBV7-9 with TRBJ2-3; 10 nucleotides match TRBD1. This TCR came from a woman of 80 years or more with COVID-19, enrolled during active disease. The material sequenced was peripheral blood. Here the CDR3 reads CASSPGTGDADTQYF. CDR3 DNA: TGTGCCAGCAGCCCCGGGACAGGGGACGCAGATACGCAGTATTTT.